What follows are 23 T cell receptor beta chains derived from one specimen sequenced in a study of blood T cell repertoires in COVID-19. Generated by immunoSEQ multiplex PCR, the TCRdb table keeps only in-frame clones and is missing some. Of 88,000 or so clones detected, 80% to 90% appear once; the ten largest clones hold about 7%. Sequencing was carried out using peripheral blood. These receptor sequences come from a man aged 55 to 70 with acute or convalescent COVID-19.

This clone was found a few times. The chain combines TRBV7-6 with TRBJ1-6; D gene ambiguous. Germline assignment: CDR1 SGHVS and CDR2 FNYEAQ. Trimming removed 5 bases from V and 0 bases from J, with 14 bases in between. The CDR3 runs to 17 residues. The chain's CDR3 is CASSPGEPSSYNSPLHF. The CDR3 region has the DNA TGTGCCAGCAGCCCCGGGGAGCCGAGCTCCTATAATTCACCCCTCCACTTT.

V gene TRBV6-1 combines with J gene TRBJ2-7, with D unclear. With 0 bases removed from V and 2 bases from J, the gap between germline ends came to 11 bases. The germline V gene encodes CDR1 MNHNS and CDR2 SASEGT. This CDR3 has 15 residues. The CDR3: CASSEARSGTYEQYF. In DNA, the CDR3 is TGTGCCAGCAGTGAAGCGCGTTCAGGAACCTACGAGCAGTACTTC.

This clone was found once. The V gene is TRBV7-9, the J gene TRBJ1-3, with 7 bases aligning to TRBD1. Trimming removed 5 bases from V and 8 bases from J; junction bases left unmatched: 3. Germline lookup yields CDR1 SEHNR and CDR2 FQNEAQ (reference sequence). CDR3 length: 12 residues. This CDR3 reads CASSVQGHTIYF. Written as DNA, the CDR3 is TGTGCCAGCAGCGTACAGGGGCACACCATATATTTT.

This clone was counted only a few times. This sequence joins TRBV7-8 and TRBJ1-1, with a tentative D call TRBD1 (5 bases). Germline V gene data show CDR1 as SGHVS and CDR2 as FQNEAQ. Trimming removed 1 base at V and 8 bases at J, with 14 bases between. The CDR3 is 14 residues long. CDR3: CASSLGWGESEAFF. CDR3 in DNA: TGTGCCAGCAGCTTAGGGTGGGGGGAGTCGGAAGCTTTCTTT.

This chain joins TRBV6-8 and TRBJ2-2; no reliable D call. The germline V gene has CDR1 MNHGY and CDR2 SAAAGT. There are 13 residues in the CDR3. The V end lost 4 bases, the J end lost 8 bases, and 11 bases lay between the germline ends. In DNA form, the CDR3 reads TGTGCCAGCAGTTTAAATCCTAATGGGGAGCTGTTTTTT. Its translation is CASSLNPNGELFF.

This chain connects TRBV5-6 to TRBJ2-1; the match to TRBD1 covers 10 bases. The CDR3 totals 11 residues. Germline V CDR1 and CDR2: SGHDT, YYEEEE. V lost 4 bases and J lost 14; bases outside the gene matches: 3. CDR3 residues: CASSDGTGEFF. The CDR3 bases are TGTGCCAGCAGCGACGGGACAGGGGAGTTCTTC. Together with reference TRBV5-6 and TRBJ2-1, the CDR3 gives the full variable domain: DAGVTQSPTHLIKTRGQQVTLRCSPKSGHDTVSWYQQALGQGPQFIFQYYEEEERQRGNFPDRFSGHQFPNYSSELNVNALLLGDSALYLCASSDGTGEFFGPGTRLTVL.

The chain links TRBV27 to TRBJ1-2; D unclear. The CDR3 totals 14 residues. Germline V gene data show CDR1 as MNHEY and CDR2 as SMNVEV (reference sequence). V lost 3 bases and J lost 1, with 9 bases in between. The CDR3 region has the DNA TGTGCCAGCAGTTTGTACAGAGATAACTATGGCTACACCTTC. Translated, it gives CASSLYRDNYGYTF.

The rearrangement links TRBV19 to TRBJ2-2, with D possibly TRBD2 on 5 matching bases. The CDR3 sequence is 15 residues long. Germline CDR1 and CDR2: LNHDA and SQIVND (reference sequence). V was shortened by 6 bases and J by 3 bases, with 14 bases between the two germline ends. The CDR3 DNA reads TGTGCCAGTAGGAGGGTGCGGAAGGACACCGGGGAGCTGTTTTTT. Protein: CASRRVRKDTGELFF. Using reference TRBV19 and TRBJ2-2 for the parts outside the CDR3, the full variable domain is DGGITQSPKYLFRKEGQNVTLSCEQNLNHDAMYWYRQDPGQGLRLIYYSQIVNDFQKGDIAEGYSVSREKKESFPLTVTSAQKNPTAFYLCASRRVRKDTGELFFGEGSRLTVL.

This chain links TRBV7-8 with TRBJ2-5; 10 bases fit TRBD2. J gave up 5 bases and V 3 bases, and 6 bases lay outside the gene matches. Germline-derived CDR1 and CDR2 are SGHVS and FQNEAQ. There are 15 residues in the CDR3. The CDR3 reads CASSFSSGGAETQYF. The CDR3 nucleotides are TGTGCCAGCAGCTTTTCCAGCGGGGGGGCTGAGACCCAGTACTTC.

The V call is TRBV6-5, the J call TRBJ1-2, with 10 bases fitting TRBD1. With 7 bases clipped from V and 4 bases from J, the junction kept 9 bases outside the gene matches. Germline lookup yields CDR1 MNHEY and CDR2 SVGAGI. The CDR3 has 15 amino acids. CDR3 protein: CASNHRDRGSYGYTF. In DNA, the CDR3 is TGTGCCAGCAATCACCGGGACAGGGGATCCTATGGCTACACCTTC.

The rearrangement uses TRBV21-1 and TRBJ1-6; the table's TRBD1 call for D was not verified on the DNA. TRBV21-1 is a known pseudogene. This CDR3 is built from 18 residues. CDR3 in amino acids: CASSNKKTGLADGTPLHF. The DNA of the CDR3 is TGTGCCAGCAGCAACAAAAAGACAGGGCTCGCCGATGGGACACCCCTCCACTTT.

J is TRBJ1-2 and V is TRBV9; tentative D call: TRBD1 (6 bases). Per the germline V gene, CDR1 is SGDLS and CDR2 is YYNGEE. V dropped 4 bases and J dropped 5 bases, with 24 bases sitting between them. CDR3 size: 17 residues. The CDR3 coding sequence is TGTGCCAGCAGCCTATCTCCAGGGGCCCCCCTTGGGTATGGCTACACCTTC. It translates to CASSLSPGAPLGYGYTF.

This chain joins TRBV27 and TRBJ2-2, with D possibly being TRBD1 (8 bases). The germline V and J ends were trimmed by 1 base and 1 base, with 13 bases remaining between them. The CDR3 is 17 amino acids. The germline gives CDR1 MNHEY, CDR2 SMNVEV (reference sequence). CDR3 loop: CASSLWGGTGNTGELFF. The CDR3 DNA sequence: TGTGCCAGCAGTTTATGGGGGGGGACAGGGAACACCGGGGAGCTGTTTTTT.

CDR3 sequence reads: CASSFDSFSYGYTF. CDR3 bases: TGTGCCAGCAGTTTTGACAGCTTCTCCTATGGCTACACCTTC. This chain joins TRBV6-2 or TRBV6-3 and TRBJ1-2, with D tentatively TRBD1 (5 bases). The germline V gene encodes CDR1 MNHEY and CDR2 SVGEGT. The CDR3 spans 14 residues. The V and J ends lost 4 bases and 4 bases respectively, with 13 bases between them.

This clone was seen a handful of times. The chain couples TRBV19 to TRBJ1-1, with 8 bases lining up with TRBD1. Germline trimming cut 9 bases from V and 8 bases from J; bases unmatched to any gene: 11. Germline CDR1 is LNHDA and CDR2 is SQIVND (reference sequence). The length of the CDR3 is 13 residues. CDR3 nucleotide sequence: TGTGCCAGCGGTACAGGGGGTTACTCCGAAGCTTTCTTT. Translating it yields CASGTGGYSEAFF.

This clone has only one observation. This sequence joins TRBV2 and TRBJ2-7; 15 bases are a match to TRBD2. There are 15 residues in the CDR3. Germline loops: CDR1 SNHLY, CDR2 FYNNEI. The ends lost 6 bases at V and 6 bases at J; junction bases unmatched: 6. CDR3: CASRAGTSGRSEQYF. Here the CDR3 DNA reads TGTGCCAGCAGGGCCGGGACTAGCGGGAGGAGCGAGCAGTACTTC.

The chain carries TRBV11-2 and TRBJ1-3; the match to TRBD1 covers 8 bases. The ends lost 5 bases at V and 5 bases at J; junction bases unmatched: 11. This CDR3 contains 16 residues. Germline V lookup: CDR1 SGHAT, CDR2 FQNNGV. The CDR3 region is CASSPPQGAWRNTIYF. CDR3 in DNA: TGTGCCAGCAGCCCCCCTCAGGGGGCATGGAGAAACACCATATATTTT.

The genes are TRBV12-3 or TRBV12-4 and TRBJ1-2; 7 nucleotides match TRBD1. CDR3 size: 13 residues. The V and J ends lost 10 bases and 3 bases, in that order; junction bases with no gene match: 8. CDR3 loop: CATQGGQYYGYTF. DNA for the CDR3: TGTGCCACACAAGGGGGACAGTACTATGGCTACACCTTC.

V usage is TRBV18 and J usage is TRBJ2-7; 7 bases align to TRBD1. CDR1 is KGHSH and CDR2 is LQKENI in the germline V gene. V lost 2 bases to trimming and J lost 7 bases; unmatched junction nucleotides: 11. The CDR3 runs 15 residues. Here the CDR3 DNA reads TGTGCCAGCTCACCAGGACAGGCGACCGTTCGGGAGCAGTACTTC. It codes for CASSPGQATVREQYF.

The CDR3 DNA sequence: TGTGCCAGCTCACCAATAGGGACAGACCCGCGCGAGCAGTACTTC. It translates to CASSPIGTDPREQYF. This rearrangement joins TRBV18 to TRBJ2-7; TRBD1 agrees at 7 bases. In germline, CDR1 is KGHSH, CDR2 LQKENI. This CDR3 spans 15 amino acids. The trim removed 2 bases at V and 6 bases at J, leaving 10 bases unmatched.

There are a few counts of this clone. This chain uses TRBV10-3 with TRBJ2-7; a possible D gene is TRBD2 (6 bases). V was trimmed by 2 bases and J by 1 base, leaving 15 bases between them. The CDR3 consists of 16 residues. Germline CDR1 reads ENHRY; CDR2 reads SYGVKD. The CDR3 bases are TGTGCCATCAGTGAGGATGGGGTCGGGGGATCCTACGAGCAGTACTTC. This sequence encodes CAISEDGVGGSYEQYF.

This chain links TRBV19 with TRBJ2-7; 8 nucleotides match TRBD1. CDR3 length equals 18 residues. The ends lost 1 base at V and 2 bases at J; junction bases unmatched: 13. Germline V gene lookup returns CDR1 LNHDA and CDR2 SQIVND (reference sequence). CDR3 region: CASSIAPIGQGSPYEQYF. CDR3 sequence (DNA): TGTGCCAGTAGTATAGCACCGATTGGACAGGGTAGCCCCTACGAGCAGTACTTC.

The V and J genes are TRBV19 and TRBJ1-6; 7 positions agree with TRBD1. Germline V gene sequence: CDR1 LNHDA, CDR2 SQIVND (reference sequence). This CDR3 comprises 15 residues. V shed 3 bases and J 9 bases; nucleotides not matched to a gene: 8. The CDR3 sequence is CASSIGRGLSSPLHF. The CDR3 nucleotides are TGTGCCAGTAGTATTGGTAGGGGGCTCAGTTCACCCCTCCACTTT. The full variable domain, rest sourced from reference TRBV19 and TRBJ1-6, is DGGITQSPKYLFRKEGQNVTLSCEQNLNHDAMYWYRQDPGQGLRLIYYSQIVNDFQKGDIAEGYSVSREKKESFPLTVTSAQKNPTAFYLCASSIGRGLSSPLHFGNGTRLTVT.